A selection of T cell receptor beta chains follows, all from one sample in a study of cytomegalovirus exposure and HLA in healthy donors. Sequencing was performed with immunoSEQ multiplex PCR; in TCRdb, only in-frame clones are kept and a portion is missing. The sample carries 30,000 to 45,000 clones, 81% recorded once. The specimen sequenced was PBMCs. The receptors come from a woman aged 35 to 49 in good health and CMV-seronegative. CDR3s include the opening cysteine and the closing phenylalanine or tryptophan. A D gene is named only where the DNA matches it firmly. The size entry is marked missing in some rows and otherwise reads once, few, many or a size class.

clone size	V gene	D gene	J gene	CDR3 DNA	CDR3 protein
NA	TRBV2	TRBD2	TRBJ2-3	TGTGCCAGCAGACATACTAGCGGGGGGGCCGTGGATACGCAGTATTTT	CASRHTSGGAVDTQYF
NA	TRBV28	TRBD2	TRBJ2-1	TGTGCCAGCAGTTTATTGACTAGCGGGGCCCACAATGAGCAGTTCTTC	CASSLLTSGAHNEQFF
NA	TRBV2	TRBD1	TRBJ1-2	TGTGCCAGCAGGGGCACAGGGGTTGAGGGCTACACCTTC	CASRGTGVEGYTF
once	TRBV25-1	TRBD2	TRBJ2-3	TGTGCCAGCACCCCCGATGCTAGCGGGGGGACAGATACGCAGTATTTT	CASTPDASGGTDTQYF
NA	TRBV5-6	NA	TRBJ1-2	TGTGCCAGCAGCTTGGTTCGGGGATCGGGTGGCTACACCTTC	CASSLVRGSGGYTF
NA	TRBV5-1	NA	TRBJ2-2	TGCGCCAGCAGCTTGGACAGTTCGTTAGGCGGGGAGCTGTTTTTT	CASSLDSSLGGELFF
NA	TRBV7-2	NA	TRBJ1-1	TGTGCCAGCAGTTACGACAGTAACACTGAAGCTTTCTTT	CASSYDSNTEAFF
NA	TRBV10-3	NA	TRBJ2-1	TGTGCCACAGGTAGGGAGTCTTACAATGAGCAGTTCTTC	CATGRESYNEQFF
NA	TRBV9	TRBD1	TRBJ1-1	TGTGCCAGCAGCACCGGACAGGGGTACACTGAAGCTTTCTTT	CASSTGQGYTEAFF
few	TRBV6-5	TRBD1	TRBJ2-5	TGTGCCAGCAGTTACTCGCCAGGGGGCTTAGGGACCCAGTACTTC	CASSYSPGGLGTQYF
NA	TRBV28	NA	TRBJ2-5	TGTGCCAGCAGTCCTTGGATCTCAGGGGAAGAGACCCAGTACTTC	CASSPWISGEETQYF
NA	TRBV5-1	NA	TRBJ1-5	TGCGCCAGCAGCCTCATGGGGGCTATGCCCCAGCATTTT	CASSLMGAMPQHF
NA	TRBV28	NA	TRBJ1-1	TGTGCCAGCAGTTCAGCCACAGGGCACACTGAAGCTTTCTTT	CASSSATGHTEAFF
NA	TRBV7-2	TRBD1	TRBJ1-6	TGTGCCAGCAGCCCCAGACAGGGCTCCTATAATTCACCCCTCCACTTT	CASSPRQGSYNSPLHF
NA	TRBV2	NA	TRBJ1-2	TGTGCCAGCACCAGGGCTAACTATGGCTACACCTTC	CASTRANYGYTF
few	TRBV5-1	TRBD2	TRBJ2-3	TGCGCCAGCAACGAAGGGACTAGTCGCACAGATACGCAGTATTTT	CASNEGTSRTDTQYF
once	TRBV29-1	TRBD1	TRBJ1-1	TGCAGCGTTCTCGGACAGGCGAGGGCTGAAGCTTTCTTT	CSVLGQARAEAFF
NA	TRBV4-3	NA	TRBJ1-5	TGCGCCAGCAGCAGGGAGAACGTTGGCAATCAGCCCCAGCATTTT	CASSRENVGNQPQHF
NA	TRBV15	NA	TRBJ2-3	TGTGCCACCAACGGGGAGATCACAGATACGCAGTATTTT	CATNGEITDTQYF
NA	TRBV11-3	NA	TRBJ2-5	TGTGCCAGCAGCTTGGGCAGGGCCCTCCAAGAGACCCAGTACTTC	CASSLGRALQETQYF
NA	TRBV18	TRBD1	TRBJ1-5	TGTGCCAGCTCCCGACAGGGTAGCAATCAGCCCCAGCATTTT	CASSRQGSNQPQHF
NA	TRBV5-6	NA	TRBJ1-6	TGTGCCAGCAGCTTGGGCGATTCACCCCTCCACTTT	CASSLGDSPLHF
NA	TRBV7-2	NA	TRBJ2-3	TGTGCCAGCAGCATAGACCAGCGCGGTACGCAGTATTTT	CASSIDQRGTQYF
NA	TRBV6-5	NA	TRBJ2-5	TGTGCCAGCAGCCCTCTAGTCGTCGGAGAGACCCAGTACTTC	CASSPLVVGETQYF
NA	TRBV27	TRBD1	TRBJ2-7	TGTGCCAGCAGTTTTTCCGGGACAGCTTTCTACGAGCAGTACTTC	CASSFSGTAFYEQYF
NA	TRBV6-1	TRBD1	TRBJ2-7	TGTGCCAGCAGTGTCCGGGGACAGGGGTACGAGCAGTACTTC	CASSVRGQGYEQYF
NA	TRBV5-6	NA	TRBJ1-3	TGTGCCAGCATGGCCCGCTCTGGAAACACCATATATTTT	CASMARSGNTIYF
once	TRBV6-5	NA	TRBJ2-4	TGTGCCAGCAGTAGGTCAACAGGTTTGGGCATTCAGTACTTC	CASSRSTGLGIQYF
NA	TRBV9	NA	TRBJ2-1	TGTGCCAGCAGCCCCAGGATGGACATCAGGAATGAGCAGTTCTTC	CASSPRMDIRNEQFF
few	TRBV6-5	TRBD1	TRBJ1-2	TGTGCCAGCAGCCCTTCCGGGACAGGCGTCTATGGCTACACCTTC	CASSPSGTGVYGYTF
NA	TRBV4-3	NA	TRBJ1-1	TGCGCCAGCAGCCAAGATAGATCACAGGGAAGAGCTTTCTTT	CASSQDRSQGRAFF
NA	TRBV28	NA	TRBJ2-3	TGTGCCAGCAGCCGCATAATAGTAGATACGCAGTATTTT	CASSRIIVDTQYF
NA	TRBV6-5	TRBD1	TRBJ1-1	TGTGCCAGCAGGGAACAGGGGACCACTGAAGCTTTCTTT	CASREQGTTEAFF
NA	TRBV5-1	TRBD1	TRBJ1-2	TGCGCCAGCAGGGGACAGGGGAACTATGGCTACACCTTC	CASRGQGNYGYTF
NA	TRBV2	NA	TRBJ1-6	TGTGCCAGCAGTGTGGAGACGGGTGATTCACCCCTCCACTTT	CASSVETGDSPLHF
NA	TRBV6-5	TRBD2	TRBJ2-1	TGTGCCAGCAGTTACTCTTCGGGGGGTCCGAACAATGAGCAGTTCTTC	CASSYSSGGPNNEQFF
NA	TRBV19	TRBD2	TRBJ2-7	TGTGCCAGTAGTAGGGGGACTAGCGGGGTTTACGAGCAGTACTTC	CASSRGTSGVYEQYF
NA	TRBV7-2	TRBD1	TRBJ1-2	TGTGCCAGCAGCTCCCTTCAGGGACAGGGACCCTACTATGGCTACACCTTC	CASSSLQGQGPYYGYTF
NA	TRBV6-5	NA	TRBJ2-2	TGTGCCAGCAGACCCTCCCGTGGAGACACCGGGGAGCTGTTTTTT	CASRPSRGDTGELFF
NA	TRBV19	NA	TRBJ1-1	TGTGCCAGTAGCAGACAGAAGAACACTGAAGCTTTCTTT	CASSRQKNTEAFF
NA	TRBV25-1	NA	TRBJ2-6	TGTGCCAGCGCGCCAAACTCTGGGGCCAACGTCCTGACTTTC	CASAPNSGANVLTF
NA	TRBV5-4	NA	TRBJ2-3	TGTGCCAGCAGCTTTAGAACGAACTACCGCACAGATACGCAGTATTTT	CASSFRTNYRTDTQYF
NA	TRBV9	NA	TRBJ1-1	TGTGCCAGCAGCGTGTCGGCCGAATCGGGCACTGAAGCTTTCTTT	CASSVSAESGTEAFF
NA	TRBV6-5	NA	TRBJ1-2	TGTGCCAGCAGAACAGGGAGTAAGGATGGCTACACCTTC	CASRTGSKDGYTF
NA	TRBV19	NA	TRBJ1-5	TGTGCCAGTAGTATAGTTCAGGGGCGCGATCAGCCCCAGCATTTT	CASSIVQGRDQPQHF
NA	TRBV9	TRBD1	TRBJ2-6	TGTGCCAGCAGCGCTGGACAGGGGTCTACTGGGGCCAACGTCCTGACTTTC	CASSAGQGSTGANVLTF
NA	TRBV5-4	NA	TRBJ1-2	TGTGCCAGCAGCCCGTTACTTCCGGGTGACTATGGCTACACCTTC	CASSPLLPGDYGYTF
NA	TRBV4-3	NA	TRBJ1-5	TGCGCCAGCAGCCAATCCCCTAGGGAGAATCAGCCCCAGCATTTT	CASSQSPRENQPQHF
NA	TRBV13	TRBD2	TRBJ2-5	TGTGCCAGCAGCCCCGCGGGGGGACAAGAGACCCAGTACTTC	CASSPAGGQETQYF
NA	TRBV4-2	TRBD2	TRBJ2-1	TGTGCCAGCAGCCAAGATCGAGCCAGCGGGGGACGTCGTGAGCAGTTCTTC	CASSQDRASGGRREQFF